These 30 T cell receptor beta chains were sequenced from one sample in a study of shared clonotypes between healthy human individuals. Cells designated naive CD8 were CD45RO-negative and were positively selected for CCR7, with terminally differentiated effector memory CD45RA+ cells excluded. Produced via immunoSEQ multiplex PCR; TCRdb's table is partial and in-frame only. The sample has fewer than 800,000 clones, roughly nine tenths seen once. The specimen was naive CD8+ T cells sorted from blood. These receptors were obtained from a man younger than 40 in good health.

The genes are TRBV29-1 and TRBJ2-1; 10 bases match TRBD2. The ends lost 4 bases at V and 0 bases at J; junction bases unmatched: 9. Germline assignment: CDR1 SQVTM and CDR2 ANQGSEA. The CDR3 runs 17 residues. CDR3 DNA sequence: TGCAGCGTTGGCCTAGCGGGAGAAGGGGACTCCTACAATGAGCAGTTCTTC. It translates to CSVGLAGEGDSYNEQFF.

The chain employs TRBV27 and TRBJ2-7, with D uncertain. V gave up 2 bases and J gave up 8 bases, with 10 bases separating them. The CDR3 contains 12 residues. Germline V gives CDR1 MNHEY, CDR2 SMNVEV (reference sequence). This chain's CDR3 is CASSLAGRQQYF. CDR3 sequence (DNA): TGTGCCAGCAGTTTAGCAGGCAGGCAGCAGTACTTC.

The J gene is TRBJ2-7, the V gene TRBV4-2; D may be TRBD1 (6 bases). Germline CDR1 reads LGHNA; CDR2 reads YNFKEQ. The CDR3 has 15 amino acids. V lost 0 bases, J lost 2 bases, and 11 bases lay in between. The CDR3: CASSQDKGVPYEQYF. CDR3 nucleotides: TGTGCCAGCAGCCAAGATAAGGGGGTCCCCTACGAGCAGTACTTC.

This chain connects TRBV4-1 to TRBJ2-1; D not certain. This CDR3 is built from 13 residues. The V and J ends lost 0 bases and 7 bases respectively, with 7 bases between them. Looked up from germline, CDR1 is MGHRA and CDR2 is YSYEKL. CDR3 DNA sequence: TGCGCCAGCAGCCAAGATCGAGCAAATGAGCAGTTCTTC. Its translation: CASSQDRANEQFF.

V usage is TRBV29-1 and J usage is TRBJ2-7; 8 nucleotides agree with TRBD1. Per the germline V gene, CDR1 is SQVTM and CDR2 is ANQGSEA. The trim removed 7 bases at V and 1 base at J, leaving 6 bases unmatched. CDR3 size: 13 residues. CDR3 nucleotide sequence: TGCAGCGCGCGGACAGGGAGGTCCTACGAGCAGTACTTC. As protein: CSARTGRSYEQYF.

The chain is built from TRBV6-6 and TRBJ1-2, with D uncertain. This CDR3 spans 14 amino acids. V lost 0 bases and J 8 bases, leaving 13 bases between the germline ends. Germline assignment: CDR1 MNHNY and CDR2 SVGAGI (reference sequence). CDR3 in amino acids: CASSYSVPINGYTF. As DNA, the CDR3 is TGTGCCAGCAGTTACTCGGTTCCGATTAACGGCTACACCTTC.

V gene TRBV7-9 combines with J gene TRBJ2-5; 11 bases are shared with TRBD2. The CDR3 loop spans 16 amino acids. The trim removed 4 bases at V and 5 bases at J, leaving 9 bases unmatched. The germline V gene encodes CDR1 SEHNR and CDR2 FQNEAQ (reference sequence). The CDR3 loop reads CASSSLSGRATETQYF. The CDR3 nucleotides read TGTGCCAGCAGCTCACTTAGCGGGAGGGCCACGGAGACCCAGTACTTC. The variable domain in full, completed from reference TRBV7-9 and TRBJ2-5, reads DTGVSQNPRHKITKRGQNVTFRCDPISEHNRLYWYRQTLGQGPEFLTYFQNEAQLEKSRLLSDRFSAERPKGSFSTLEIQRTEQGDSAMYLCASSSLSGRATETQYFGPGTRLLVL.

V usage is TRBV27 and J usage is TRBJ1-2; D call uncertain. The CDR3 loop spans 13 amino acids. Trimming cost V 5 bases and J 2 bases, with 9 bases left between them. The germline gives CDR1 MNHEY, CDR2 SMNVEV (reference sequence). CDR3 DNA sequence: TGTGCCAGCAGTCCAGACACGAACTATGGCTACACCTTC. This encodes CASSPDTNYGYTF.

This clone was picked up one time. Other DNA sequences in this specimen translate into the identical CDR3. The chain has TRBV27 and TRBJ2-7, with D possibly called TRBD1 or TRBD2 (5 bases each). There are 13 residues in the CDR3. Per germline, CDR1 MNHEY and CDR2 SMNVEV (reference sequence). V was cut by 4 bases and J by 0 bases, with 7 bases left in between. The CDR3 bases are TGTGCCAGCAGTTCCGGGACCTCCTACGAGCAGTACTTC. It specifies CASSSGTSYEQYF.

This clone was counted a few times. The V gene is TRBV2, the J gene TRBJ2-2; TRBD1 matches 8 bases. V shed 10 bases, J shed 6 bases, and the junction held 4 bases outside the gene matches. Looked up from germline, CDR1 is SNHLY and CDR2 is FYNNEI. CDR3 length: 12 residues. Here the CDR3 reads CAIGQGAGELFF. The CDR3 DNA reads TGTGCCATCGGACAGGGCGCCGGGGAGCTGTTTTTT.

CDR3 sequence (DNA): TGCGCCAGCAGCTTGCCGACTAGCGGGAGTGCGCACACCGGGGAGCTGTTTTTT. It yields the protein CASSLPTSGSAHTGELFF. The genes are TRBV5-1 and TRBJ2-2; 12 positions match TRBD2. The germline V gene has CDR1 SGHRS and CDR2 YFSETQ. The CDR3 sequence is 18 residues long. V was pared by 1 base and J by 3 bases, with 7 bases of the junction left unmatched. The entire variable domain, with the rest obtained from reference TRBV5-1 and TRBJ2-2, is as follows: KAGVTQTPRYLIKTRGQQVTLSCSPISGHRSVSWYQQTPGQGLQFLFEYFSETQRNKGNFPGRFSGRQFSNSRSEMNVSTLELGDSALYLCASSLPTSGSAHTGELFFGEGSRLTVL.

This sequence joins TRBV4-1 and TRBJ1-1, with TRBD1 matching over 8 bases. CDR3 length equals 14 residues. Trimming removed 1 base from V and 4 bases from J; junction bases left unmatched: 2. Looked up from germline, CDR1 is MGHRA and CDR2 is YSYEKL. The CDR3 DNA reads TGCGCCAGCAGCCAAGGACAGGGGCCCACTGAAGCTTTCTTT. Its protein is CASSQGQGPTEAFF.

The V and J genes are TRBV21-1 and TRBJ2-5; TRBD2 is taken as the D call from the table, unchecked against the DNA. TRBV21-1 is listed as a pseudogene. The CDR3 has 17 amino acids. CDR3 DNA: TGTGCCAGCAGCAAAAGTCACAGCGGTTTGGGACAAGAGACCCAGTACTTC. Translating it yields CASSKSHSGLGQETQYF.

V is TRBV14 and J is TRBJ2-1, with D possibly called TRBD1 or TRBD2 (5 bases each). The CDR3 runs to 13 residues. The V and J ends lost 5 bases and 4 bases respectively, with 9 bases between them. Looked up from germline, CDR1 is SGHDN and CDR2 is FVKESK. For the CDR3, the DNA is TGTGCCAGCAGCACGGGGCGGTACAATGAGCAGTTCTTC. Its protein is CASSTGRYNEQFF.

The gene calls are TRBV7-9 and TRBJ2-1; 9 nucleotides line up with TRBD2. The V gene end was trimmed by 4 bases and the J gene end by 7 bases; junction bases not matched to a gene: 8. The CDR3 consists of 15 residues. Germline V gives CDR1 SEHNR, CDR2 FQNEAQ (reference sequence). CDR3 in amino acids: CASSSPGLAGNEQFF. In DNA, the CDR3 is TGTGCCAGCAGCTCTCCGGGACTAGCAGGAAATGAGCAGTTCTTC.

The chain couples TRBV5-4 to TRBJ1-1; D remains ambiguous. This CDR3 spans 14 amino acids. Germline V gene data show CDR1 as SGHNT and CDR2 as YYREEE (reference sequence). The V gene lost 0 bases and the J gene lost 3 bases, with 9 bases spanning the gap. CDR3 loop: CASSLVQEYTEAFF. The DNA of the CDR3 is TGTGCCAGCAGCTTGGTTCAGGAATACACTGAAGCTTTCTTT.

The gene calls are TRBV5-4 and TRBJ2-7; 12 nucleotides agree with TRBD1. There are 14 residues in the CDR3. Germline trimming cut 3 bases from V and 6 bases from J; bases unmatched to any gene: 4. Germline loops: CDR1 SGHNT, CDR2 YYREEE (reference sequence). The CDR3 loop reads CASSWDRGRREQYF. The DNA for the CDR3 is TGTGCCAGCAGCTGGGACAGGGGGCGCCGCGAGCAGTACTTC.

This clone was found once. The chain carries TRBV28 and TRBJ2-3, with D perhaps TRBD2 (6 bases). CDR1 and CDR2 from the germline V gene are MDHEN and SYDVKM. The CDR3 sequence is 15 residues long. V shed 6 bases and J shed 2 bases, with 15 bases lying between them. The DNA of the CDR3 is TGTGCCAGCAGAAAACAGCGGGTCGTCACAGATACGCAGTATTTT. Residues: CASRKQRVVTDTQYF.

The chain uses TRBV11-2 and TRBJ2-5; D is undetermined. Trimming removed 8 bases from V and 5 bases from J, with 18 bases in between. Germline lookup yields CDR1 SGHAT and CDR2 FQNNGV. The length of the CDR3 is 14 residues. The DNA for the CDR3 is TGTGCCAGCTTAGTGCAGCCGGGTCAGGAGACCCAGTACTTC. It codes for CASLVQPGQETQYF.

V and J are TRBV29-1 and TRBJ2-7; tentative D call: TRBD1 (6 bases). V lost 7 bases and J 0 bases, leaving 16 bases between the germline ends. The CDR3 is 14 amino acids. From germline, CDR1 is SQVTM and CDR2 ANQGSEA. CDR3 region: CSAQDRDNSYEQYF. CDR3 coding DNA: TGCAGCGCCCAGGACCGGGACAACTCCTACGAGCAGTACTTC.

The V and J genes are TRBV15 and TRBJ1-5, with D perhaps matching TRBD1 (6 bases). The germline V gene encodes CDR1 LNHNV and CDR2 YYDKDF (reference sequence). Between the trimmed V and J ends, which lost 3 bases and 4 bases, there was a span of 10 bases. The CDR3 has 14 amino acids. The CDR3 sequence: CATSRGRGNQPQHF. CDR3 nucleotide sequence: TGTGCCACCAGCAGGGGCAGGGGTAATCAGCCCCAGCATTTT.

The chain joins TRBV5-5 to TRBJ1-1; tentatively, D is TRBD1 (5 bases). V was shortened by 2 bases and J by 7 bases, with 12 bases between the two germline ends. This CDR3 has 13 amino acids. Germline lookup yields CDR1 SGHKS and CDR2 YYEKEE (reference sequence). The CDR3 loop is CASSFVGEGEAFF. DNA for the CDR3: TGTGCCAGCAGCTTCGTGGGGGAAGGTGAAGCTTTCTTT.

This chain joins TRBV11-2 and TRBJ2-4, with D unresolved. Per the germline V gene, CDR1 is SGHAT and CDR2 is FQNNGV. This CDR3 is 14 amino acids long. Trimming removed 4 bases at V and 0 bases at J, with 7 bases between. Here the CDR3 DNA reads TGTGCCAGCAGCTCGACCTCAGCCAAAAACATTCAGTACTTC. Translating it yields CASSSTSAKNIQYF.

The rearrangement joins TRBV5-1 to TRBJ2-7; perhaps TRBD2 as D (5 bases). V was clipped by 3 bases and J by 7 bases, with 11 bases between them. Germline V gene lookup returns CDR1 SGHRS and CDR2 YFSETQ. CDR3 length equals 12 residues. CDR3 sequence: CASSWWGEEQYF. CDR3 DNA: TGCGCCAGCAGCTGGTGGGGAGAGGAGCAGTACTTC. The full variable domain, in which reference TRBV5-1 and TRBJ2-7 provide the parts outside the CDR3, is KAGVTQTPRYLIKTRGQQVTLSCSPISGHRSVSWYQQTPGQGLQFLFEYFSETQRNKGNFPGRFSGRQFSNSRSEMNVSTLELGDSALYLCASSWWGEEQYFGPGTRLTVT.

The rearrangement joins TRBV2 to TRBJ2-5, with 7 positions matching TRBD2. Germline trimming cut 0 bases from V and 5 bases from J; bases unmatched to any gene: 21. This CDR3 has 20 residues. From germline, CDR1 is SNHLY and CDR2 FYNNEI. The CDR3 DNA sequence: TGTGCCAGCAGTGAAGCGATCAGCCCCAAGGGCGGGGGTGATGGGGAGACCCAGTACTTC. This gives the protein CASSEAISPKGGGDGETQYF.

On this clone: One base separates it from a far larger clone, so it is likely a read error. Other DNA variants within this sample encode the same CDR3. J is TRBJ2-6 and V is TRBV13; TRBD2 matches 7 bases. The germline CDR1 and CDR2 sequences are PRHDT and FYEKMQ (reference sequence). The CDR3 loop spans 19 amino acids. DNA of the CDR3: TGTGCCAGCAGCCCAACTAGCGCCCTCCCGTTCTCTGGAGCCAACGTCCTGACTTTC. Its translation: CASSPTSALPFSGANVLTF.

V and J are TRBV12-5 and TRBJ2-7; 8 positions agree with TRBD1. Germline assignment: CDR1 LGHNT and CDR2 FRNRAP. This CDR3 is built from 15 residues. The junction had 6 bases not matched to a gene; V was cut back by 5 bases and J by 0 bases. As DNA, the CDR3 is TGTGCTAGTGGTCAGCCGGGACAGGCCTCCTACGAGCAGTACTTC. Translated: CASGQPGQASYEQYF.

V usage is TRBV27 and J usage is TRBJ2-1, with 7 bases that match TRBD1. V lost 8 bases and J lost 4; bases outside the gene matches: 14. The CDR3 runs to 16 residues. Germline CDR1 reads MNHEY; CDR2 reads SMNVEV (reference sequence). The CDR3 DNA is TGTGCCAGCGCCTATCTTCCGGACAGGCCGTACAATGAGCAGTTCTTC. Translating it yields CASAYLPDRPYNEQFF.

This chain uses TRBV27 with TRBJ2-7; 14 bases align to TRBD2. The trim removed 3 bases at V and 2 bases at J, leaving 9 bases unmatched. The CDR3 has 18 residues. CDR1 and CDR2 (germline): MNHEY, SMNVEV (reference sequence). The CDR3 DNA is TGTGCCAGCAGTTTTACCGGGACTAGCGGGAGTGGGACCTACGAGCAGTACTTC. Its translation is CASSFTGTSGSGTYEQYF.

The genes are TRBV2 and TRBJ2-4, with D tentatively TRBD2 (5 bases). This CDR3 has 11 residues. Trimming stripped 8 bases from V and 7 bases from J, with 9 bases between. The V gene's germline CDR1 is SNHLY and CDR2 FYNNEI. The CDR3, as DNA: TGTGCCAGCCGAGGGCAGAACATTCAGTACTTC. Translating it yields CASRGQNIQYF. Supplemented by reference TRBV2 and TRBJ2-4, the full variable domain reads EPEVTQTPSHQVTQMGQEVILRCVPISNHLYFYWYRQILGQKVEFLVSFYNNEISEKSEIFDDQFSVERPDGSNFTLKIRSTKLEDSAMYFCASRGQNIQYFGAGTRLSVL.